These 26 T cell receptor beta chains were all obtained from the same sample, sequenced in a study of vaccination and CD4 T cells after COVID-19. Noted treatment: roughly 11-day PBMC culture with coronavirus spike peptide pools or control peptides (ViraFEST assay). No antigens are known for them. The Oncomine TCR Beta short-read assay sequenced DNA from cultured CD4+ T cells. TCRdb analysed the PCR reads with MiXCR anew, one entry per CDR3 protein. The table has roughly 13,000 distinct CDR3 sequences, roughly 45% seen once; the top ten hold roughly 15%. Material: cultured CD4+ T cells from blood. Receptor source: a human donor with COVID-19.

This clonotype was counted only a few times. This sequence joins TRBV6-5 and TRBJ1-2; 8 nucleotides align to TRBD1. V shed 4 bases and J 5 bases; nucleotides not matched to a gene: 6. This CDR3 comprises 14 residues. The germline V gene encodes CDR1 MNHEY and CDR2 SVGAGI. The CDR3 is CASSSITGGYGYTF. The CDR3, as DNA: TGTGCCAGCAGTTCCATTACAGGGGGGTATGGCTACACCTTC.

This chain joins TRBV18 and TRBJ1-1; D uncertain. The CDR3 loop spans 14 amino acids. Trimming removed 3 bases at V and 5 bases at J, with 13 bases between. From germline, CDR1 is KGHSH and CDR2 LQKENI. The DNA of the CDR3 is TGTGCCAGCTCACCGTTGGTATCTCGTACTGAAGCTTTCTTT. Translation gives CASSPLVSRTEAFF.

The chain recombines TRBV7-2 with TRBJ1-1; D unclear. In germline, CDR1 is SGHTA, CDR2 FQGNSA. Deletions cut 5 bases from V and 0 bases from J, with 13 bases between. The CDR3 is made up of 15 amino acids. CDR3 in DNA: TGTGCCAGCAGCCAGGACGGCCTCATGAACACTGAAGCTTTCTTT. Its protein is CASSQDGLMNTEAFF.

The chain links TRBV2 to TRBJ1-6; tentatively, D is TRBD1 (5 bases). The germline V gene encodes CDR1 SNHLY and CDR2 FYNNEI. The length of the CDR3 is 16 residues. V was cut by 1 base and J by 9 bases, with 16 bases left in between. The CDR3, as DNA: TGTGCCAGCAGTGAAGAATCCACAGGAACGGGTTCACCCCTCCACTTT. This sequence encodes CASSEESTGTGSPLHF.

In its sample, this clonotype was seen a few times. The CDR3 loop is CASSLDPGGSYEQYF. CDR3 coding DNA: TGTGCCAGCAGCTTAGATCCGGGGGGCAGCTACGAGCAGTACTTC. V is TRBV7-2 and J is TRBJ2-7, with D possibly matching TRBD2 (7 bases). The germline V and J ends were trimmed by 1 base and 3 bases, with 13 bases remaining between them. Germline CDR1 and CDR2: SGHTA and FQGNSA. The length of the CDR3 is 15 residues.

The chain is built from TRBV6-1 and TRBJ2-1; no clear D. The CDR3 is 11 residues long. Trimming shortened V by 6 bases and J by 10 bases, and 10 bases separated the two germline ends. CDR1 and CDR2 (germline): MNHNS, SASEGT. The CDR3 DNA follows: TGTGCCAGCAGCCAGCCCACGGAGCAGTTCTTC. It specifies CASSQPTEQFF.

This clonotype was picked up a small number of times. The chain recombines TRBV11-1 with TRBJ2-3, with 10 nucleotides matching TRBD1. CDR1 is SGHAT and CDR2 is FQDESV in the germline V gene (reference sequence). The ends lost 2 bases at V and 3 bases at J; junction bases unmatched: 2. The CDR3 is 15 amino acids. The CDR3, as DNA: TGTGCCAGCAGCTTATTGGACAGGGGGACAGATACGCAGTATTTT. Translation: CASSLLDRGTDTQYF.

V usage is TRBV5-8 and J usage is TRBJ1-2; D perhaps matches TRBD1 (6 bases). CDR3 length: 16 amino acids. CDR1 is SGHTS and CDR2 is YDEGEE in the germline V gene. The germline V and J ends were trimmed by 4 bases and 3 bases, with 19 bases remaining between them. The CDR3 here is CASSEDHRVRDYGYTF. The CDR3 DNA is TGTGCCAGCAGCGAAGATCACAGGGTTCGGGACTATGGCTACACCTTC.

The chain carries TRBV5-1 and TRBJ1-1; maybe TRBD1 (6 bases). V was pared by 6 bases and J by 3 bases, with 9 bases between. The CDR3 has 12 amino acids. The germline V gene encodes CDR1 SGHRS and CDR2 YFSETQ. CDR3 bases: TGCGCCAGCACTACAGGGTACACTGAAGCTTTCTTT. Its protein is CASTTGYTEAFF.

Here the CDR3 DNA reads TGTGCCAGAGGTGCCGGGTTGGCTGAAGCTTTCTTT. It is translated as CARGAGLAEAFF. The chain joins TRBV2 to TRBJ1-1; D is unresolved. V gave up 9 bases and J gave up 6 bases, with 14 bases separating them. The V gene's germline CDR1 is SNHLY and CDR2 FYNNEI. The CDR3 contains 12 residues.

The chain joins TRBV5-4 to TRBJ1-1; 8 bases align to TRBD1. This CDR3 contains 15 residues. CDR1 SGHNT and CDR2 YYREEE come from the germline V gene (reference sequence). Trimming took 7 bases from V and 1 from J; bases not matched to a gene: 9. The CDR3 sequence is CASGRDRGQNTEAFF. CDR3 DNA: TGTGCCAGCGGTCGAGACAGGGGTCAGAACACTGAAGCTTTCTTT.

The DNA for the CDR3 is TGTGCCAGCACGGGGACATCCTCAGATGGCTACACCTTC. As protein: CASTGTSSDGYTF. The rearrangement uses TRBV6-1 and TRBJ1-2, with D tentatively TRBD1 (6 bases). This CDR3 is built from 13 residues. The V gene lost 7 bases and the J gene lost 6 bases, with 15 bases spanning the gap. In germline, CDR1 is MNHNS, CDR2 SASEGT.

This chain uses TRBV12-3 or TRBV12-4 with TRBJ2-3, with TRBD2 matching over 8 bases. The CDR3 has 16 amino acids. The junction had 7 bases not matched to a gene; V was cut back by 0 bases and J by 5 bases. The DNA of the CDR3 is TGTGCCAGCAGTTTAGCTGCGGGGGGCCTCGGAGATACGCAGTATTTT. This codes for CASSLAAGGLGDTQYF.

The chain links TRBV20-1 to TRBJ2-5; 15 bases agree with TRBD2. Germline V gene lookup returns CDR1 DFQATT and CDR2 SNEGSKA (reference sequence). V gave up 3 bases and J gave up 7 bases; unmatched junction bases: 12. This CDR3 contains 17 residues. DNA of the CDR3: TGCAGTGCTAGCCCCCCTGGACTAGCGGGGGGGCTCGGGACCCAGTACTTC. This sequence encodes CSASPPGLAGGLGTQYF.

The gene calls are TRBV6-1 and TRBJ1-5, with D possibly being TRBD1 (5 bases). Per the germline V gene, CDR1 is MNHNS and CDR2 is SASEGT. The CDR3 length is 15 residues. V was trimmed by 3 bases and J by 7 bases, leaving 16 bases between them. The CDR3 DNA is TGTGCCAGCAGTGAGCGTATGGGGGGGGGACAGCCCCAGCATTTT. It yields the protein CASSERMGGGQPQHF.

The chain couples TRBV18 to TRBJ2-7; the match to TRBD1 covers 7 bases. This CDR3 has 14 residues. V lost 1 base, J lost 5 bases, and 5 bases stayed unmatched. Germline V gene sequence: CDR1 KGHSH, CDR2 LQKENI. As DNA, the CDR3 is TGTGCCAGCTCACCACTGGGGACAGACCACGAGCAGTACTTC. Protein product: CASSPLGTDHEQYF.

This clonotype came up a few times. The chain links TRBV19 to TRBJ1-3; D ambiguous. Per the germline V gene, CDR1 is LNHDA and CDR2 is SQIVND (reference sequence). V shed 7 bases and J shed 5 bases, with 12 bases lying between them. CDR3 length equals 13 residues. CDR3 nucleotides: TGTGCCAGTAAAACTATGGGGAGAAACACCATATATTTT. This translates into CASKTMGRNTIYF.

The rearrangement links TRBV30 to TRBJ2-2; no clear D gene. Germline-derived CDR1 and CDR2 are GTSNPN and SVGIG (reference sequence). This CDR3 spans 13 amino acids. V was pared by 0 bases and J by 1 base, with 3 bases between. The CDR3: CAWSVRNTGELFF. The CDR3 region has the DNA TGTGCCTGGAGTGTAAGGAACACCGGGGAGCTGTTTTTT.

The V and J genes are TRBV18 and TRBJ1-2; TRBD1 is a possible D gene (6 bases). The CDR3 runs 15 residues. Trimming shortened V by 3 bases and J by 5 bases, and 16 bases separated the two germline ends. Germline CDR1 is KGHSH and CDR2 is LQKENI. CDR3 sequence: CASSPTRGARYGYTF. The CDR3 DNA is TGTGCCAGCTCACCTACGAGGGGGGCACGATATGGCTACACCTTC.

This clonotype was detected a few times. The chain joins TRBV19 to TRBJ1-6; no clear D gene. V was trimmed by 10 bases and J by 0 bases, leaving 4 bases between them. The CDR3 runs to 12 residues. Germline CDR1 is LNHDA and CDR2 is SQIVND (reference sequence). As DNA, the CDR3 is TGTGCCACCGGCTCCTATAATTCACCCCTCCACTTT. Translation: CATGSYNSPLHF.

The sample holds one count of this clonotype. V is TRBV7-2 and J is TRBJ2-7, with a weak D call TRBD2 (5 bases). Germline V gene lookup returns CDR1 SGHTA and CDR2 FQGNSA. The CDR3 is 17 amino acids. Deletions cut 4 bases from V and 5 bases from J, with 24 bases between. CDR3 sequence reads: CASSYQLAGRGNDEQYF. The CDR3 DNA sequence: TGTGCCAGCAGCTACCAGCTCGCCGGACGGGGAAACGACGAGCAGTACTTC.

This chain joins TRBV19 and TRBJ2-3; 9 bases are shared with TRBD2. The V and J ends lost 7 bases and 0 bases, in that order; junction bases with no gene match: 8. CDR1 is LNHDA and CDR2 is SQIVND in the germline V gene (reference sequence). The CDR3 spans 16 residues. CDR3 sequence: CASTPLAGISTDTQYF. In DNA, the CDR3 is TGTGCCAGTACCCCACTAGCGGGCATTAGCACAGATACGCAGTATTTT.

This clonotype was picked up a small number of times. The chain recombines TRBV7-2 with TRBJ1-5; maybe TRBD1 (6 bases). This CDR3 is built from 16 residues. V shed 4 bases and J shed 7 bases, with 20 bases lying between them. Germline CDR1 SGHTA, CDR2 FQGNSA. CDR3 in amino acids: CASSSITGKERQPQHF. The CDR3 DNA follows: TGTGCCAGCAGCTCGATAACAGGGAAGGAGCGGCAGCCCCAGCATTTT.

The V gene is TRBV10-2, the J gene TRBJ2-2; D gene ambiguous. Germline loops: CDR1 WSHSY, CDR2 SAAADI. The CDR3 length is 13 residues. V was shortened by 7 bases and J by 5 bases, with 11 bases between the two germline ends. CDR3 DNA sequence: TGCGCCAGCACGTCGAGAATAACCGGGGAGCTGTTTTTT. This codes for CASTSRITGELFF.

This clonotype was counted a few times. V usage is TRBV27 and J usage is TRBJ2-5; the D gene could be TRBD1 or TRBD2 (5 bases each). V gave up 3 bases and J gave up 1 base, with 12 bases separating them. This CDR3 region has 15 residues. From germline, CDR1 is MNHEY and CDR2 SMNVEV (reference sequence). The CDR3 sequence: CASSFHRSGQETQYF. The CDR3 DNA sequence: TGTGCCAGCAGTTTTCACAGGAGCGGCCAAGAGACCCAGTACTTC.

CDR3 protein: CASSLQGNYGYTF. CDR3 coding DNA: TGTGCCAGCAGCCTTCAGGGGAACTATGGCTACACCTTC. This chain uses TRBV6-1 with TRBJ1-2; tentatively, D is TRBD1 (6 bases). Trimming took 6 bases from V and 2 from J, leaving 10 bases between them. The CDR3 length is 13 residues. Germline V gene lookup returns CDR1 MNHNS and CDR2 SASEGT.